This entry lists 16 T cell receptor beta chains sequenced from one sample in a study of Tregs in tolerant kidney transplant recipients. Generated by immunoSEQ multiplex PCR, the TCRdb table keeps only in-frame clones and is missing some. Its clone listing holds about 30,000 clones. Sequencing used CD8+ T cells from blood, obtained before the transplant. These receptor sequences come from a human donor who received a combined kidney and bone marrow transplant.

Details on this clone: The read terminates 3 residues ahead of where the CDR3 ends, so the germline J gene completes it. V gene TRBV19 combines with J gene TRBJ2-1; 9 nucleotides agree with TRBD2. The CDR3 extends over 18 amino acids. CDR1 is LNHDA and CDR2 is SQIVND in the germline V gene (reference sequence). The junction had 11 bases not matched to a gene; V was cut back by 5 bases and J by 0 bases. The CDR3: CASSWASGEGASYNEQFF. CDR3 bases read: TGTGCCAGTAGTTGGGCTAGCGGGGAGGGGGCCTCCTACAATGAG.

The CDR3 loop reads CSVVYQGDTQYF. CDR3 DNA, as far as it was read: TGCAGCGTTGTCTACCAGGGCGATACG. The chain couples TRBV29-1 to TRBJ2-3; weak D call: TRBD1 (5 bases). Read data end 3 residues before the CDR3 end; the end is taken from the germline J gene. Germline V gene sequence: CDR1 SQVTM, CDR2 ANQGSEA. V was trimmed by 4 bases and J by 6 bases, leaving 11 bases between them. The CDR3 runs to 12 residues.

In regard to this clone: The DNA ends 3 residues before the CDR3 does, and the rest of the CDR3 is filled in from the germline J gene. This chain joins TRBV6-1 and TRBJ1-5, with 7 bases that match TRBD1. The V and J ends lost 1 base and 5 bases, in that order; junction bases with no gene match: 2. Germline CDR1 is MNHNS and CDR2 is SASEGT. The CDR3 has 14 residues. The CDR3 bases that were read are TGTGCCAGCAGTGAAGGGACAGGACATCAGCCC. Its translation is CASSEGTGHQP. The entire CDR3 reads CASSEGTGHQPQHF.

In the case of this clone: The read stops 3 residues short of the end of the CDR3; the missing end is completed from the germline J gene. The V gene is TRBV30, the J gene TRBJ2-2; D may be TRBD1 (5 bases). V was pared by 2 bases and J by 6 bases, with 16 bases between. The CDR3 consists of 15 residues. CDR1 and CDR2 (germline): GTSNPN, SVGIG (reference sequence). CDR3 protein: CAWSWTRGAPGELFF. The part of the CDR3 DNA that was read is TGTGCCTGGAGTTGGACAAGGGGCGCCCCCGGGGAG.

Notes on this clone: Coverage ceases 3 residues before the CDR3 finishes, and the germline J gene fills in the end. The chain is built from TRBV14 and TRBJ1-1; D is uncertain. V shed 0 bases and J shed 3 bases, with 8 bases lying between them. There are 14 residues in the CDR3. Germline assignment: CDR1 SGHDN and CDR2 FVKESK. The sequenced part of the CDR3 DNA is TGTGCCAGCAGCCAAGACTACAGTTACACTGAA. This translates into CASSQDYSYTE. The CDR3, in full, reads CASSQDYSYTEAFF.

As for this clone: The CDR3 end falls 3 residues outside the read, so it is completed with the germline J gene. The V call is TRBV7-2, the J call TRBJ1-1; the match to TRBD1 covers 8 bases. Germline loops: CDR1 SGHTA, CDR2 FQGNSA. The ends lost 2 bases at V and 4 bases at J; junction bases unmatched: 6. CDR3 size: 15 residues. The CDR3 DNA, read in part, is TGTGCCAGCAGCTTAATCTCAGGGGGCGTCACTGAA. It specifies CASSLISGGVTE. The CDR3 as a whole reads CASSLISGGVTEAFF.

Of note for this clone: Sequencing ends 3 residues short of the CDR3 end; the germline J gene provides the rest. The chain joins TRBV19 to TRBJ1-5; D remains unclear. The V end lost 1 base, the J end lost 0 bases, and 7 bases lay between the germline ends. Germline V lookup: CDR1 LNHDA, CDR2 SQIVND (reference sequence). This CDR3 has 15 amino acids. The CDR3 bases that were read are TGTGCCAGTAGTATAGGGCCCCTTAGCAATCAGCCC. Protein sequence: CASSIGPLSNQP. The whole CDR3 sequence is CASSIGPLSNQPQHF.

Remarks on this clone: The read terminates 3 residues ahead of where the CDR3 ends, so the germline J gene completes it. J is TRBJ1-1 and V is TRBV7-9; D remains unclear. CDR1 SEHNR and CDR2 FQNEAQ come from the germline V gene (reference sequence). The CDR3 is 14 amino acids. The V gene lost 5 bases and the J gene lost 1 base, with 11 bases spanning the gap. The part of the CDR3 DNA that was read is TGTGCCAGCAGCGCGCCCACTTGGAACACTGAA. Its translation: CASSAPTWNTE. The entire CDR3 protein is CASSAPTWNTEAFF.

Concerning this clone: Read coverage stops 3 residues before the CDR3 terminus; the germline J gene supplies the remainder. The chain employs TRBV13 and TRBJ2-5; 12 bases agree with TRBD2. With V trimmed by 5 bases and J by 4 bases, 8 bases remained unmatched. Per the germline V gene, CDR1 is PRHDT and CDR2 is FYEKMQ (reference sequence). CDR3 length: 16 residues. The sequenced part of the CDR3 DNA is TGTGCCAGCAGCGAAGGGATGGGACTAGCGGGAGAGACC. Its translation is CASSEGMGLAGET. The whole CDR3 region reads CASSEGMGLAGETQYF.

In the case of this clone: The CDR3 is cut off 3 residues early in the read; its end comes from the germline J gene. The rearrangement uses TRBV13 and TRBJ1-5; 7 nucleotides match TRBD1. The V segment lost 4 bases and the J segment 6 bases; nucleotides outside the gene matches: 3. This CDR3 is built from 13 residues. The germline V gene has CDR1 PRHDT and CDR2 FYEKMQ (reference sequence). CDR3 DNA, as far as it was read: TGTGCCAGCAGCTACGACAGGGCTCAGCCC. Residues: CASSYDRAQP. The full CDR3 protein reads CASSYDRAQPQHF.

The chain's CDR3 is CASSPDFRETQYF. The part of the CDR3 DNA that was read is TGTGCCAGCAGCCCGGACTTCCGCGAGACC. V and J are TRBV7-9 and TRBJ2-5, with D possibly TRBD2 on 5 matching bases. The read terminates 3 residues before the CDR3 end, so the remaining end is supplied by the germline J gene. Per germline, CDR1 SEHNR and CDR2 FQNEAQ (reference sequence). The CDR3 has 13 amino acids. Trimming removed 5 bases at V and 5 bases at J, with 12 bases between.

Of note for this clone: The read finishes 3 residues shy of the CDR3 end, and the germline J gene is used to complete it. V is TRBV10-3 and J is TRBJ1-1; a weak D match, TRBD1 (5 bases). Germline V gene sequence: CDR1 ENHRY, CDR2 SYGVKD. Trimming cost V 2 bases and J 0 bases, with 10 bases left between them. The CDR3 extends over 15 amino acids. CDR3 bases read: TGTGCCATCAGTGAGCGGACACTGGTGAACACTGAA. Amino acids: CAISERTLVNTE. From start to end, the CDR3 is CAISERTLVNTEAFF.

As regards this clone: The sequenced fragment ends 3 residues before the CDR3 boundary, so the rest is inferred from the germline J gene. The chain combines TRBV7-6 with TRBJ2-1, with 10 positions matching TRBD2. Unmatched junction bases numbered 5, after V lost 7 bases and J lost 2 bases. Germline CDR1 reads SGHVS; CDR2 reads FNYEAQ. The CDR3 has 15 amino acids. This CDR3 is CASTRTSGPYNEQFF. CDR3 bases read: TGTGCCAGCACCAGGACTAGCGGTCCCTACAATGAG.

With regard to this clone: The read falls 3 residues short of the CDR3 end, and the missing part is taken from the germline J gene. The chain combines TRBV10-2 with TRBJ2-6; tentative D call: TRBD1 (5 bases). In germline, CDR1 is WSHSY, CDR2 SAAADI. With 6 bases removed from V and 0 bases from J, the gap between germline ends came to 9 bases. The CDR3 length is 15 residues. The CDR3 sequence: CASRPDSSGANVLTF. Partial CDR3 DNA: TGCGCCAGCAGACCAGACAGCTCTGGGGCCAACGTC.

Note on this clone: Read data end 3 residues before the CDR3 end; the end is taken from the germline J gene. The genes are TRBV5-1 and TRBJ2-1; 7 nucleotides line up with TRBD2. Trimming at V came to 4 bases and at J to 8 bases, leaving 9 bases not matched to a gene. The CDR3 has 14 amino acids. CDR1 SGHRS and CDR2 YFSETQ come from the germline V gene. CDR3 residues: CASSPWGGRDEQFF. CDR3 DNA (partial): TGCGCCAGCAGCCCCTGGGGGGGGAGAGATGAG.

As concerns this clone: Read coverage stops 3 residues before the CDR3 terminus; the germline J gene supplies the remainder. This rearrangement joins TRBV30 to TRBJ2-7; TRBD2 agrees at 7 bases. The CDR3 contains 14 residues. CDR1 GTSNPN and CDR2 SVGIG come from the germline V gene (reference sequence). V trimming: 1 base; J trimming: 2 bases; junction bases outside the gene matches: 5. The CDR3 spells CAWSAAAGPYEQYF. Incomplete CDR3 DNA: TGTGCCTGGAGTGCTGCAGCGGGACCCTACGAG.